This TCR beta chain was retrieved from a study of CD4 and CD8 cells across lung adenocarcinoma regions. This clonotype was counted a single time. The junction shows a germline mismatch at one end, possibly a read error. The germline V gene encodes CDR1 MNHNS and CDR2 SASEGT. The CDR3 length is 16 residues. Samples came from patients with localized non-small cell lung adenocarcinoma. TCRdb processed the PCR reads anew with MiXCR; each CDR3 protein has one entry. Of about 4,000 distinct CDR3 sequences listed, approximately 55% are singletons. Sequences were obtained from CD4+ T cells from the margin of a lung tumor. The rearrangement links TRBV6-1 to TRBJ2-3, with TRBD2 matching 7 bases. The sequence was collected from a female donor with lung adenocarcinoma. The CD4 and CD8 labels of this study may be unreliable. CDR3 region: CASKCLVGGEKDTQYF. The CDR3 DNA reads TGTGCCAGCAAGTGCTTAGTGGGGGGGGAAAAAGATACGCAGTATTTC.